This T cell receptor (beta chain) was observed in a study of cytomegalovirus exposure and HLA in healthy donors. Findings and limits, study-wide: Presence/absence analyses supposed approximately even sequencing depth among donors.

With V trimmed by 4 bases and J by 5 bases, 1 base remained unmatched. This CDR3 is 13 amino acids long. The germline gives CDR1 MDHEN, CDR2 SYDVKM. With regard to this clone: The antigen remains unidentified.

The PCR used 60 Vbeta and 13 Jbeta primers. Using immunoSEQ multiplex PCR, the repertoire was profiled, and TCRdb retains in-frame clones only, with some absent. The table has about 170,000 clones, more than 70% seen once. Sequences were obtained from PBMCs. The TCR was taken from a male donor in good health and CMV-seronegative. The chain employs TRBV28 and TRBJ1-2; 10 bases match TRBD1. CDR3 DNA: TGTGCCAGCAGTTGGGACAGGGGTTATGGCTACACCTTC. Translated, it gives CASSWDRGYGYTF.